Listed below are T cell receptor beta chains from one sample, sequenced in a study of blood T cell repertoires in COVID-19. Profiling relied on immunoSEQ multiplex PCR, and the TCRdb table lists in-frame clones only, not all of them. The sample has roughly 7,000 clones, approximately 85% seen once. The sequenced sample consisted of peripheral blood. Receptor source: a human donor in a cohort sampled during active COVID-19. The CDR3 runs from the conserved cysteine through the conserved F or W. The order of the fields is CDR3 protein, V gene.

CDR3 protein: CASSPRRGHGYTF
V gene: TRBV28

CDR3 protein: CASSPLAGSFNEQFF
V gene: TRBV7-6

CDR3 protein: CASSQDPGGETQYF
V gene: TRBV4-3

CDR3 protein: CASRTIGQGNGELFF
V gene: TRBV19

CDR3 protein: CASSLGSRQRYGYTF
V gene: TRBV5-1

CDR3 protein: CASSLGGRGSTEAFF
V gene: TRBV7-9

CDR3 protein: CASYDRASETQYF
V gene: TRBV2

CDR3 protein: CAISTSSSETQYF
V gene: TRBV10-3

CDR3 protein: CASSTGGGGYGYTF
V gene: TRBV25-1

CDR3 protein: CASSYLAGGFKTQYF
V gene: TRBV6-5

CDR3 protein: CASSVRGRYQETQYF
V gene: TRBV9

CDR3 protein: CASSLFGQGGTEAFF
V gene: TRBV6-2/TRBV6-3

CDR3 protein: CASSRDRTLNQPQHF
V gene: TRBV19

CDR3 protein: CASSLESGQNTGELFF
V gene: TRBV7-6

CDR3 protein: CASSLALRDEQYF
V gene: TRBV7-2

CDR3 protein: CASGGTGNTEAFF
V gene: TRBV5-1

CDR3 protein: CASSLRSGLYNEQFF
V gene: TRBV11-3

CDR3 protein: CASSLAALAVTYNEQFF
V gene: TRBV7-6

CDR3 protein: CASSYHSSGSTYNEQFF
V gene: TRBV6-2/TRBV6-3

CDR3 protein: CASRTTRQGWTYEQYF
V gene: TRBV27

CDR3 protein: CASSKGREGAGPRVKNIQYF
V gene: TRBV21-1

CDR3 protein: CATSDLPTPSTDTQYF
V gene: TRBV24-1

CDR3 protein: CASSKRTDHDTDTQYF
V gene: TRBV21-1

CDR3 protein: CASSLSGQSRYTEAFF
V gene: TRBV5-5

CDR3 protein: CASSLASIGANVEAFF
V gene: TRBV5-1

CDR3 protein: CASSDPSSGKAQYF
V gene: TRBV10-2

CDR3 protein: CASSLQGSYEQYF
V gene: TRBV5-1

CDR3 protein: CASSSGEAGYVYNEQFF
V gene: TRBV7-2

CDR3 protein: CASTRTSGEETQYF
V gene: TRBV3-1/TRBV3-2

CDR3 protein: CASSVRDRGPGASEQYF
V gene: TRBV28

CDR3 protein: CASKQGTSVNEQFF
V gene: TRBV28

CDR3 protein: CASSLERNEKLFF
V gene: TRBV5-1

CDR3 protein: CASRGTGIAGELFF
V gene: TRBV19

CDR3 protein: CASSSIGLGLYEQYF
V gene: TRBV19

CDR3 protein: CASTLDRVGGYTF
V gene: TRBV5-1

CDR3 protein: CASSPDSSEQYF
V gene: TRBV6-5

CDR3 protein: CASSPTSGNDREQFF
V gene: TRBV7-7

CDR3 protein: CASSLEGREGNGYTF
V gene: TRBV5-1

CDR3 protein: CASSLSPGLSGNTIYF
V gene: TRBV5-4

CDR3 protein: CASRQGARLETQYF
V gene: TRBV6-5

CDR3 protein: CASSLAAGGGSYEQYF
V gene: TRBV5-6

CDR3 protein: CSVEWGTGYSEQFF
V gene: TRBV29-1

CDR3 protein: CASIVDLGQGDTEAFF
V gene: TRBV2

CDR3 protein: CASSQSLDSSNYGYTF
V gene: TRBV2

CDR3 protein: CASSYGTVGAEAFF
V gene: TRBV6-5

CDR3 protein: CASSPWLALETQYF
V gene: TRBV3-1/TRBV3-2

CDR3 protein: CASSLVGTSGSTDTQYF
V gene: TRBV5-6

CDR3 protein: CASSRFLTDTQYF
V gene: TRBV2